The rows below give T cell receptor beta chains drawn from one sample of a study of CD8 T cells in Susac syndrome. TCRdb fed the immunoSEQ multiplex PCR reads into MiXCR, producing one record per CDR3 protein. Among approximately 210,000 distinct CDR3 sequences, 94% were seen once, and the ten largest hold 0.15% to 0.2%. The specimen sequenced was CD4+ T cells from PBMCs. The receptors derive from a human donor with Susac syndrome. Each CDR3 is given with its conserved first and last residue. The order of the fields is J gene, clone size, V gene, D gene, CDR3 protein, CDR3 DNA. D genes are given only for firm matches. Size values are once, few and many counts, or a class for expanded clones, and some rows have none.

TRBJ2-1	-	TRBV20-1	-	CSAIGDYNEQFF	TGCAGTGCTATCGGGGACTACAATGAGCAGTTCTTC
TRBJ2-2	-	TRBV6-2/TRBV6-3	-	CASRRGTGELFF	TGTGCCAGCAGACGTGGGACCGGGGAGCTGTTTTTT
TRBJ2-2	-	TRBV7-2	TRBD2	CASSTLIPGLASTGELFF	TGTGCCAGCAGCACGCTTATTCCGGGACTAGCTTCCACCGGGGAGCTGTTTTTT
TRBJ2-5	once	TRBV27	-	CASSSDLRQSQETQYF	TGTGCCAGCAGTTCCGACTTAAGACAGAGCCAAGAGACCCAGTACTTC
TRBJ1-1	-	TRBV7-2	-	CASSLPTVMNTEAFF	TGTGCCAGCAGCTTACCGACAGTCATGAACACTGAAGCTTTCTTT
TRBJ2-7	-	TRBV5-1	-	CASSTRSSYEQYF	TGCGCCAGCAGCACGAGGAGCAGCTACGAGCAGTACTTC
TRBJ1-2	-	TRBV11-2	TRBD1	CASSVTGAGDYGYTF	TGTGCCAGCAGCGTGACAGGGGCCGGGGACTATGGCTACACCTTC
TRBJ1-4	few	TRBV5-1	-	CASSSGTGNEKLFF	TGCGCCAGCAGCTCCGGGACGGGAAATGAAAAACTGTTTTTT
TRBJ1-2	-	TRBV7-3	TRBD1	CASSLDGQGNYGYTF	TGTGCCAGCAGCTTAGATGGACAGGGGAACTATGGCTACACCTTC
TRBJ2-3	once	TRBV11-2	-	CASSLDRGATGTDKDTQYF	TGTGCCAGCAGCTTAGATAGGGGGGCAACCGGGACGGATAAAGATACGCAGTATTTT
TRBJ2-7	-	TRBV7-2	-	CASSLATGAASYVHEQYF	TGTGCCAGCAGCTTAGCGACGGGGGCGGCTAGCTACGTCCACGAGCAGTACTTC
TRBJ1-6	-	TRBV4-3	-	CASSQEGRYNSPLHF	TGCGCCAGCAGCCAAGAGGGCAGGTACAATTCACCCCTCCACTTT
TRBJ1-1	-	TRBV29-1	-	CSVATGKNTEAFF	TGCAGCGTTGCAACAGGGAAGAACACTGAAGCTTTCTTT
TRBJ1-5	-	TRBV28	-	CASKVGNQPQHF	TGTGCCAGCAAGGTGGGCAATCAGCCCCAGCATTTT